This T cell receptor (beta chain) was captured in a study of cytomegalovirus exposure and HLA in healthy donors. Trimming took 1 base from V and 1 from J, leaving 16 bases between them. Germline CDR1 is LNHNV and CDR2 is YYDKDF (reference sequence). CDR3 length equals 17 residues. In regard to this clone: What it recognizes is unknown.

Findings and limits, study-wide: Prior analysis indicated that the majority of TCR beta V segments exhibited productivity approximately 87% or approximately 30% of the time.

The study ran its PCR with 60 Vbeta and 13 Jbeta primers. The method was immunoSEQ multiplex PCR; TCRdb's version includes in-frame clones alone and lacks a portion of them. The table lists 35,000 to 45,000 clones. The source material was PBMCs. V and J are TRBV15 and TRBJ1-1, with D maybe TRBD1 (5 bases). The clonotype was recovered from a woman under 40 in good health and CMV-seropositive. The CDR3 sequence is CATSRGDVGGSNTEAFF. In DNA form, the CDR3 reads TGTGCCACCAGCAGAGGGGACGTGGGGGGTTCGAACACTGAAGCTTTCTTT.